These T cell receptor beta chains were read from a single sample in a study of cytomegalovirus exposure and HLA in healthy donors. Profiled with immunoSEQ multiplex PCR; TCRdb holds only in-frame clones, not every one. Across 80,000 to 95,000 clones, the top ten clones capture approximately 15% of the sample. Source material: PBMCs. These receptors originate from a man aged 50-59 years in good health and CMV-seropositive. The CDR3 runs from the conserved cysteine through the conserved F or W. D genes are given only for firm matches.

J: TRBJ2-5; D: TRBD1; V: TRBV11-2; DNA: TGTGCCAGCAGCTTAGTACAGGGGGCGAACCAGTACTTC; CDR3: CASSLVQGANQYF
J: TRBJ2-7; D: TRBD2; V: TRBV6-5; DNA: TGTGCCAGCAGTCGACTAGCTTCTTCCTACGAGCAGTACTTC; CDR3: CASSRLASSYEQYF
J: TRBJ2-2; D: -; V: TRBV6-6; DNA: TGTGCCAGCCCCGGTCTGGTCACCGGGGAGCTGTTTTTT; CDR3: CASPGLVTGELFF
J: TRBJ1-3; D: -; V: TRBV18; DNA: TGTGCCAGCTCAGAAGCGGAGGGTTCGGGAAACACCATATATTTT; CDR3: CASSEAEGSGNTIYF
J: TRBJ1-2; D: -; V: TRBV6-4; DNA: TGTGCCAGCAGGGGAGCCACTCGGGGGGTCGACTATGGCTACACCTTC; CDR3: CASRGATRGVDYGYTF
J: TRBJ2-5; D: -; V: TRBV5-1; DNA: TGCGCCAGCAGGGATGCAGGATGGGAGCAGTACTTC; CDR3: CASRDAGWEQYF
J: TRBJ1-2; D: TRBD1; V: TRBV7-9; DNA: TGTGCCAGCAGCTTAAAGGCGGGTACAGGGGTGGGGTATGGCTACACCTTC; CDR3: CASSLKAGTGVGYGYTF
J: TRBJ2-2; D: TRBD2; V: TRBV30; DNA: TGTGCCTGGAGTGTAACGGGAGGGGGGGAGCTGTTTTTT; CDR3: CAWSVTGGGELFF
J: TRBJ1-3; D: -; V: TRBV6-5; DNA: TGTGCCAGCAGCCCCAGGGCCTTCTCTGGAAACACCATATATTTT; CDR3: CASSPRAFSGNTIYF
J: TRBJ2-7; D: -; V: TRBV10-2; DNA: TGCGCCAGCAGTGTACAGGTCTCCTACGAGCAGTACTTC; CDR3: CASSVQVSYEQYF
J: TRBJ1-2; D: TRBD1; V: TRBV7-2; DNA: TGTGCCAGCAGCGCGTCAGGGGGTAGTAACTATGGCTACACCTTC; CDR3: CASSASGGSNYGYTF
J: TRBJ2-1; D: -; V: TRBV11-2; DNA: TGTGCCAGCAGCTTAGACGCCCGCCCATCCCGTTTGAGCTCCTACAATGAGCAGTTCTTC; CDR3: CASSLDARPSRLSSYNEQFF
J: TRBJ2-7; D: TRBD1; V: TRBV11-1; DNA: TGTGCCAGCAGCCCAGTCGGACAGGGCTTCTACGAGCAGTACTTC; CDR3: CASSPVGQGFYEQYF
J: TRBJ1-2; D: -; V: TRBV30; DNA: TGTGCCTGGATACCCTCGTCCGGGGGTATCTATGGCTACACCTTC; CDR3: CAWIPSSGGIYGYTF
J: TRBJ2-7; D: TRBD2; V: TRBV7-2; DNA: TGTGCCAGCAGCTTAGGGGAGGGACTATACGAGCAGTACTTC; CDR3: CASSLGEGLYEQYF
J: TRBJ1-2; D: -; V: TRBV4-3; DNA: TGCGCCAGCAGCCAAGTAAAAGGGGGTTACTATGGCTACACCTTC; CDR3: CASSQVKGGYYGYTF
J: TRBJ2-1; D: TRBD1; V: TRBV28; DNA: TGTGCCAGCAATACCGGACAGGGGCGGGATGAGCAGTTCTTC; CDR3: CASNTGQGRDEQFF
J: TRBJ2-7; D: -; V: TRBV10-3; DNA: TGTGCCATCAAGCAGGCCGAGGGAGGCTACGAGCAGTACTTC; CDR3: CAIKQAEGGYEQYF
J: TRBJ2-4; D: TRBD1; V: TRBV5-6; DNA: TGTGCCAGCAGCTTGGGGGACAGGGATGGAAACATTCAGTACTTC; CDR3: CASSLGDRDGNIQYF
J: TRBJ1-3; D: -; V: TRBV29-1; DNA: TGCAGCGTCGCTGACCAGGGTTCTGGAAACACCATATATTTT; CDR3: CSVADQGSGNTIYF
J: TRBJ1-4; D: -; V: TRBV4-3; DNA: TGCGCCAGCAGCCAAGACGGGAGGGGCGGAGAAAAACTGTTTTTT; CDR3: CASSQDGRGGEKLFF
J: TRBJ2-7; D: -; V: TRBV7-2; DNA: TGTGCCAGCAGCTTAGGGGGGGGCGACTCCTACGAGCAGTACTTC; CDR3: CASSLGGGDSYEQYF
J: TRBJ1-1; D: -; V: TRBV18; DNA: TGTGCCAGCTCCCCCCCCGGGACTAAGAACACTGAAGCTTTCTTT; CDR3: CASSPPGTKNTEAFF
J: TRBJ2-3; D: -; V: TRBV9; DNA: TGTGCCAGCAGCGTAGGGAACGGGGGAAGCACAGATACGCAGTATTTT; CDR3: CASSVGNGGSTDTQYF
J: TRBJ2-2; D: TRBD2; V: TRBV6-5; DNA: TGTGCCAGCAGTTACCAAGCGGGAGGAGCCGGGGAGCTGTTTTTT; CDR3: CASSYQAGGAGELFF
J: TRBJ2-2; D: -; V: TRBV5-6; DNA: TGTGCCAGCAGTCCACGGGTAGGAGAACGGGAGCTGTTTTTT; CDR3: CASSPRVGERELFF
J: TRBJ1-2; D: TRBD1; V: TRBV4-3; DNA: TGCGCCAGCAGCCAAGATTGGGCCGGACAGGGGGCCAGCTATGGCTACACCTTC; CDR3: CASSQDWAGQGASYGYTF
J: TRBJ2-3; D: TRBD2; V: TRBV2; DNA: TGTGCCGAGGGGACTAGCGGCACAGATACGCAGTATTTT; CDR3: CAEGTSGTDTQYF